Listed below are T cell receptor beta chains from one sample, sequenced in a study of blood T cell repertoires in COVID-19. This table comes from immunoSEQ multiplex PCR, and its TCRdb copy is limited to in-frame clones, with some not included. Of roughly 230,000 clones listed, around 90% were seen once; the top ten hold approximately 2.3%. The sequenced sample consisted of peripheral blood. Every receptor here comes from a woman aged 60-75 years with COVID-19, enrolled during active disease. CDR3s include the opening cysteine and the closing phenylalanine or tryptophan. A D gene is named only where the DNA matches it firmly. Rows give clone size only sometimes, using once, few, many, or a class for an expanded clone.

D gene	clone size	J gene	V gene	CDR3 DNA	CDR3 protein
-	-	TRBJ1-5	TRBV6-6	TGTGCCAGTTGGGGGGTTTATAGCAATCAGCCCCAGCATTTT	CASWGVYSNQPQHF
-	-	TRBJ1-5	TRBV7-9	TGTGCCAGCAGCTCCTGGACGGGAAGCAATCAGCCCCAGCATTTT	CASSSWTGSNQPQHF
-	-	TRBJ2-7	TRBV6-4	TGTGCCAGCAGTGTCGACGGGGGCTACGAGCAGTACTTC	CASSVDGGYEQYF
TRBD1	-	TRBJ1-2	TRBV9	TGTGCCAGCAGCGTAGGACAGGGCGGCTATGGCTACACCTTC	CASSVGQGGYGYTF
TRBD2	-	TRBJ2-1	TRBV10-3	TGTGCCATCAACGAAGGGACTAGCGGCCACAATGAGCAGTTCTTC	CAINEGTSGHNEQFF
TRBD1	-	TRBJ1-6	TRBV28	TGTGCCAGCTCCACGGAGGACAGGGGGAATTCACCCCTCCACTTT	CASSTEDRGNSPLHF
TRBD1	-	TRBJ1-2	TRBV6-1	TGTGCCAGCAGTGAAGGGGGTTCCGGGACAGGGTATGGCTACACCTTC	CASSEGGSGTGYGYTF
-	-	TRBJ2-7	TRBV5-1	TGCGCCAGCAGCTTGGGACAGAGAATCAGCTCCTACGAGCAGTACTTC	CASSLGQRISSYEQYF
TRBD1	once	TRBJ1-2	TRBV27	TGTGCCGGCAGTCTCTACTGGACAGGGAATCATGGCTACACCTTC	CAGSLYWTGNHGYTF
TRBD2	-	TRBJ2-1	TRBV4-3	TGCGCCAGCAGCCCATACGGGACTAGCGGGGGGGTCTCCTACAATGAGCAGTTCTTC	CASSPYGTSGGVSYNEQFF
-	-	TRBJ2-3	TRBV9	TGTGCCAGCAGGAGATCAGGGAACACAGATACGCAGTATTTT	CASRRSGNTDTQYF
-	-	TRBJ1-3	TRBV5-1	TGCGCCAGCAGCTTGCGGGACTGGACTGAGGGAACTGGAAACACCATATATTTT	CASSLRDWTEGTGNTIYF
-	-	TRBJ2-4	TRBV18	TGTGCCAGCTCACCGGCCAGGGTTCAAGGTGAACTAGCCAAAAACATTCAGTACTTC	CASSPARVQGELAKNIQYF
TRBD2	-	TRBJ2-1	TRBV20-1	TGCAGTGCTAGTCTGGCTAGCGGGGGGCTGTACAATGAGCAGTTCTTC	CSASLASGGLYNEQFF
-	-	TRBJ1-4	TRBV4-1	TGCGCCAGCAGCCAAGAAAGGGCGGGGGTACGGGAAAAACTGTTTTTT	CASSQERAGVREKLFF
-	-	TRBJ2-5	TRBV27	-	CASSSSGHGMGTQYF
-	-	TRBJ2-1	TRBV10-3	TGTGCCATCAGTGAGGTACAGGGATATGAGCAGTTCTTC	CAISEVQGYEQFF
TRBD2	-	TRBJ2-3	TRBV7-6	TGTGCCAGCAGTCGGGGCGCGGGGGGGAACGCAGATACGCAGTATTTT	CASSRGAGGNADTQYF